The rows below give T cell receptor beta chains drawn from one sample of a study of cytomegalovirus exposure and HLA in healthy donors. TCRdb's table, derived via immunoSEQ multiplex PCR, lists solely in-frame clones and lacks some. The sample consists of 250,000 to 300,000 clones, around 90% of them appearing once. What was sequenced was PBMCs. All receptors come from a girl aged 2 to 10 in good health and CMV-seronegative. Each CDR3 is given with its conserved first and last residue.

cdr3_length | j_call | v_call | cdr3_aa
17 | TRBJ1-2 | TRBV9 | CASTRLGTPSTEYGYTF
12 | TRBJ1-1 | TRBV11-1 | CASSSTNTEAFF
17 | TRBJ1-5 | TRBV19 | CASSIDRGTGGNQPQHF
13 | TRBJ2-7 | TRBV29-1 | CSAMTSGSYEQYF
16 | TRBJ1-2 | TRBV27 | CASSLSQGSFNYGYTF
12 | TRBJ2-2 | TRBV30 | CAWSVHSGELFF
14 | TRBJ2-7 | TRBV6-6 | CASTLSGGASEQYF
15 | TRBJ1-4 | TRBV30 | CAWSVGTATNEKLFF
14 | TRBJ1-2 | TRBV23-1 | CASSQSGAGDGYTF
19 | TRBJ2-5 | TRBV7-6 | CASSSSSGITGVSWETQYF
11 | TRBJ1-2 | TRBV25-1 | CASSESGGYTF
14 | TRBJ2-7 | TRBV2 | CASSEGRVSYEQYF
14 | TRBJ2-1 | TRBV4-1 | CASSQVAGDNEQFF
14 | TRBJ1-1 | TRBV10-2 | CASHAQTMNTEAFF
14 | TRBJ1-1 | TRBV19 | CASSIGGGGIEAFF
16 | TRBJ2-1 | TRBV9 | CASSAIQGGSQNEQFF
14 | TRBJ2-2 | TRBV4-2 | CASAGLPYTGELFF
20 | TRBJ1-6 | TRBV30 | CAWSVLFMLLGAGYDAPLHF
15 | TRBJ2-2 | TRBV7-8 | CASSPQVQNTGELFF
16 | TRBJ2-1 | TRBV29-1 | CSVEVPLAGKRNEQFF
14 | TRBJ2-7 | TRBV18 | CASSPPSGSYEQYF
14 | TRBJ2-3 | TRBV5-1 | CASSVASGADTQYF
16 | TRBJ1-6 | TRBV5-1 | CASSLFPGESNSPLHF
17 | TRBJ2-5 | TRBV4-1 | CASAESWLAGPRETQYF
15 | TRBJ2-1 | TRBV9 | CASSVELAKGDEQFF
15 | TRBJ2-1 | TRBV7-9 | CASSLGVGVDNEQFF
13 | TRBJ2-7 | TRBV7-9 | CASSPGQGYEQYF
13 | TRBJ1-2 | TRBV28 | CASSFGRDNGYTF
13 | TRBJ2-7 | TRBV30 | CASQGGPGYEQYF
15 | TRBJ1-4 | TRBV12-5 | CASGLGNGGNEKLFF
18 | TRBJ2-7 | TRBV5-4 | CASSFGIGVTEHSYEQYF
16 | TRBJ2-1 | TRBV6-1 | CASSESGTSGRSEQFF
13 | TRBJ1-2 | TRBV19 | CASSIWADYGYTF
11 | TRBJ2-5 | TRBV2 | CASSEFSLGYF
13 | TRBJ1-5 | TRBV30 | CAWSDSGNQPQHF
14 | TRBJ1-1 | TRBV5-1 | CASSSGTMNTEAFF
13 | TRBJ2-7 | TRBV27 | CASRWALSYEQYF
12 | TRBJ2-5 | TRBV28 | CASSQRGETQYF